This TCR beta chain was identified in a study of cytomegalovirus exposure and HLA in healthy donors. Findings of the study overall: Segments of the TCR beta V type were, in most cases, productive about 87% or about 30% of the time in an earlier analysis. Later analysis reportedly placed an Asian-associated ancestry cluster below the approximately 650-donor mean in N-insertions. Testing in vitro showed a few CMV-associated chains specific for CMV antigens.

The PCR had 60 Vbeta and 13 Jbeta primers. Here immunoSEQ multiplex PCR was the method, and the copy in TCRdb shows in-frame clones only, minus some. Of approximately 85,000 clones detected, around three quarters appear once; the ten largest clones hold 7.3%. Healthy bone marrow donors made up the cohort. This clone was observed once. What it recognizes is unknown. This CDR3 is 16 amino acids long. The receptor's source is a man aged 25 to 40 in good health and CMV-seronegative. The specimen sequenced was PBMCs. The genes are TRBV7-5 and TRBJ1-6. TRBV7-5 is annotated as a pseudogene. CDR3 sequence reads: CARSIAGIEHNSPLHF. In DNA, the CDR3 is TGTGCCAGAAGCATTGCCGGGATTGAGCATAATTCACCCCTCCACTTT.